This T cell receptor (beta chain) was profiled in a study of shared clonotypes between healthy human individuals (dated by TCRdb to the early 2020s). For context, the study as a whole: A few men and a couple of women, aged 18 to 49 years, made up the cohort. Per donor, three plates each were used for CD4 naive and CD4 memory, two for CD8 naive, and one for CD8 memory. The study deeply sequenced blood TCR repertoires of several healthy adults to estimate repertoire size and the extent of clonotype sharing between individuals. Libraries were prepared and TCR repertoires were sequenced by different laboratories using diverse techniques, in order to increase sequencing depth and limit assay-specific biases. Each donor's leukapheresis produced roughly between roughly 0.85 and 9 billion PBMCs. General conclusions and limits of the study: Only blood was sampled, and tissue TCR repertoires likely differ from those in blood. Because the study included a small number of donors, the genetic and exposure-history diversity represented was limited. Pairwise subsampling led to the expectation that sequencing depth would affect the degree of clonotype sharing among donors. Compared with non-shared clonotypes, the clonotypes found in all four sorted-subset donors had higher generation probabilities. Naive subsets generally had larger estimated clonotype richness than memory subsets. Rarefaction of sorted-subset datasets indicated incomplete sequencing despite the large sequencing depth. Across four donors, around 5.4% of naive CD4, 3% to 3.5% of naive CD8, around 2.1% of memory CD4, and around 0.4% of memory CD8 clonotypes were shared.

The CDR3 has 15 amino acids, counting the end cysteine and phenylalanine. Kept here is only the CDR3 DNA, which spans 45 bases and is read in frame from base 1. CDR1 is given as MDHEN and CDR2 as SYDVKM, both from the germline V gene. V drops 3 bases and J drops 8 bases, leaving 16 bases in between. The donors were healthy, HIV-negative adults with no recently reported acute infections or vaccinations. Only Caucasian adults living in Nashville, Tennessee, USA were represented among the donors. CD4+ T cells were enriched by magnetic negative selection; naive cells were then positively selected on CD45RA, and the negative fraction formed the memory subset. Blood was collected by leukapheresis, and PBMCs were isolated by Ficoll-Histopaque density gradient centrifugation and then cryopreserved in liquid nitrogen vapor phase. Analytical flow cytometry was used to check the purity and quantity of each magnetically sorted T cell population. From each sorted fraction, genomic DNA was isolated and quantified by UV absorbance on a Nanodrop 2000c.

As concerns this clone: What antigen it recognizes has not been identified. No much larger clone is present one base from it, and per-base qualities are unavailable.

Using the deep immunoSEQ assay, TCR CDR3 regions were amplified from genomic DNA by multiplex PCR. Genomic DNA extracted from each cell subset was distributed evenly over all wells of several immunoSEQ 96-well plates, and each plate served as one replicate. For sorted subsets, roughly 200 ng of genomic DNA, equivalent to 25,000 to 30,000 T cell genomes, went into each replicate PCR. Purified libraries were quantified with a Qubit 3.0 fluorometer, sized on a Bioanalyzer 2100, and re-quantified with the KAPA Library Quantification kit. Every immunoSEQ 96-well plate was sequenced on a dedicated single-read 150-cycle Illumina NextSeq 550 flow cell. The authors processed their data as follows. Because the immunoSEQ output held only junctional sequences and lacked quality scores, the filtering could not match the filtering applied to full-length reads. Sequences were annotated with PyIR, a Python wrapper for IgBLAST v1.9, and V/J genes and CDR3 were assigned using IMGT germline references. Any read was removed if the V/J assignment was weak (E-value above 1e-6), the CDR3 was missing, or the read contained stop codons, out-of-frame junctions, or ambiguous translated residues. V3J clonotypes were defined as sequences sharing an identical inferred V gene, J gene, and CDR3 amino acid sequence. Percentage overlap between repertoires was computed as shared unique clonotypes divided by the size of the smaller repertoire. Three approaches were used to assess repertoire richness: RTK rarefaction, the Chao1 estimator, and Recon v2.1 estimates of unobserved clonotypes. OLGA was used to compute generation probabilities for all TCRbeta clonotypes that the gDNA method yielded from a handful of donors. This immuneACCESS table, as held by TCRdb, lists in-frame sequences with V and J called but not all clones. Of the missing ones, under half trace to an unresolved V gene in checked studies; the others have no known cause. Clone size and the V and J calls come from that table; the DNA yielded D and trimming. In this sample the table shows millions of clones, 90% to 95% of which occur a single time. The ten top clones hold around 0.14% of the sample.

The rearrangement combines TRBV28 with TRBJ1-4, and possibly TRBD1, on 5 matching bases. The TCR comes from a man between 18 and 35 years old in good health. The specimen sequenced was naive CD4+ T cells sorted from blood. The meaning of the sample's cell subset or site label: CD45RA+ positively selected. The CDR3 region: CASSFSRRGREKLFF. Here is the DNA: TGTGCCAGCAGTTTTAGTAGGAGGGGTCGGGAAAAACTGTTTTTT.